This T cell receptor beta chain stems from a study of cytotoxic CD8 clonotypes in ibrutinib-treated CLL (dated by TCRdb to about 2021). Regarding the research as a whole: In this cohort, over 14 patients were treatment-naive and about ten were relapsed/refractory, while around 18 had unmutated IGHV. Partial responses were observed in some 24 patients and complete responses in 2; after a median follow-up of 68 months, remission was maintained in 15 or so patients and progression was observed in around twelve. Samples at response were collected after a median of about 11 months of treatment, with a range of about 6 to 36 months. On average, each sample yielded hundreds of thousands of productive templates and tens of thousands of productive rearrangements. Longitudinal samples were available for 26 of the 86 trial participants. Cryopreserved peripheral blood mononuclear cells were obtained prior to treatment, at the time of response, and at either disease progression or sustained remission. Patients were still on ibrutinib when every remission and progressive disease sample was collected. Overall study outcomes, separate from this receptor: At baseline, clonality was higher than in age-matched healthy donors and showed a strong correlation with circulating CD8+ T-cell counts. Sampling times were not matched between patients in sustained remission and patients whose disease was progressing, and lymph node repertoires were not examined. Clonality increased at ibrutinib response, stayed stable in sustained remission, and fell back toward baseline at progression. Public clonotypes were rare and either shrank or stayed stable during treatment, and the rise in clonality at ibrutinib response reflected expansion of private clonotypes.

The time point label for this specimen denotes: around 25 months on ibrutinib. For TCR beta library preparation, around 1.9 micrograms of genomic DNA were extracted from the cryopreserved PBMCs. Longitudinal blood samples from CLL patients receiving ibrutinib monotherapy were subjected to high-throughput TCR beta sequencing. The patients took part in an open-label, single-center phase 2 trial of ibrutinib monotherapy. This clone was recorded only once. Its binding antigen is unknown. The record has no base qualities; no much larger clone is one base away. V was cut back by 4 bases and J by 13 bases, leaving a gap of 14 bases between them. In the germline V gene (reference sequence), CDR1 corresponds to GTSNPN and CDR2 to SVGIG. The CDR3 sequence holds 11 residues, the cysteine and phenylalanine included. CDR3 DNA only is kept here, 33 bases in frame from base 1. On a MiSeq, deep resolution sequencing aimed for a depth between 1 in 1 million and 1 in 200,000 T cells, with each clonotype covered 10x on average. TCR beta libraries were generated with the immunoSEQ hsTCRB Kit. The authors processed their data as follows. ImmunoSEQ Data Assistant and ImmunoSEQ Analyzer were used for data analysis, and V, D and J genes were assigned according to IMGT definitions. Clonality, which ranges from 0 to 1, was calculated by subtracting the normalized Shannon entropy of productive rearrangement frequencies from one. Public clonotype analysis was restricted to overrepresented clonotypes comprising at least 0.05% of each patient's repertoire. Some 13 age-matched healthy donor repertoires from immuneACCESS served as clonality controls. As stored in TCRdb, this immuneACCESS dataset retains in-frame rearrangements with V and J assigned. A fraction of the clones does not appear; measured against another copy, unresolved V genes explain less than half of the discrepancy, and the remainder lacks a known reason. From that table come the V and J calls and clone size; the DNA was used to work out D and trimming. Across this sample there are more than 200,000 clones, with under 80% seen only once. The top ten clones comprise 15% to 17% of the sample.

The V and J segments used are TRBV30 and TRBJ2-1; TRBD1 is possibly the D segment (5 matching bases). This receptor was identified in a human donor with chronic lymphocytic leukemia. Specimen: PBMCs, collected after 24 months of ibrutinib treatment. The bases read TGTGCCTGGAAAGGGGCGACCTCCCAGTTCTTC. Translation gives CAWKGATSQFF. The variable domain in full, with residues beyond the CDR3 obtained from the reference TRBV30 and TRBJ2-1 genes, is SQTIHQWPATLVQPVGSPLSLECTVEGTSNPNLYWYRQAAGRGLQLLFYSVGIGQISSEVPQNLSASRPQDRQFILSSKKLLLSDSGFYLCAWKGATSQFFGPGTRLTVL.